These T cell receptor beta chains were read from a single sample in a study of T-cell reconstitution after alpha-beta-depleted transplantation in children. TCRdb fed the PCR reads into MiXCR, producing one record per CDR3 protein. The sample carries approximately 250,000 distinct CDR3 sequences, more than 7.5% recorded once. Sequencing was performed on PBMCs from the stem cell graft donor, taken from the stem cell graft. The receptors were gathered from a human donor who donated a stem cell graft to a child with SCID. The CDR3 runs from the conserved cysteine through the conserved F or W. D genes are given only for firm matches.

TRBJ1-2 | NA | TRBV6-1 | CASSTGGTALYGYTF
TRBJ2-1 | NA | TRBV5-4 | CASSLGGDVDEQFF
TRBJ2-3 | NA | TRBV27 | CASSASYGHVADTQYF
TRBJ1-1 | NA | TRBV12-3/TRBV12-4 | CASSFQTEAFF
TRBJ1-3 | NA | TRBV29-1 | CSVVEISGNTIYF
TRBJ1-5 | NA | TRBV12-3/TRBV12-4 | CASSFPGTGQPQHF
TRBJ2-2 | NA | TRBV4-1 | CASSQQGTGELFF
TRBJ2-7 | TRBD1 | TRBV27 | CASSPPPRQGSYEQYF
TRBJ1-1 | NA | TRBV19 | CASSIVGNMNTEAFF
TRBJ2-1 | TRBD2 | TRBV10-3 | CAISRLAGGNEQFF
TRBJ1-5 | TRBD1 | TRBV5-6 | CASSSLWDRTSEPQHF
TRBJ2-5 | NA | TRBV20-1 | CSATRTVQETQYF
TRBJ2-3 | NA | TRBV5-6 | CACSPMADTQYF
TRBJ2-7 | NA | TRBV18 | CASSRATDSYEQYF
TRBJ2-3 | NA | TRBV4-3 | CASSQVFRGPRDTQYF